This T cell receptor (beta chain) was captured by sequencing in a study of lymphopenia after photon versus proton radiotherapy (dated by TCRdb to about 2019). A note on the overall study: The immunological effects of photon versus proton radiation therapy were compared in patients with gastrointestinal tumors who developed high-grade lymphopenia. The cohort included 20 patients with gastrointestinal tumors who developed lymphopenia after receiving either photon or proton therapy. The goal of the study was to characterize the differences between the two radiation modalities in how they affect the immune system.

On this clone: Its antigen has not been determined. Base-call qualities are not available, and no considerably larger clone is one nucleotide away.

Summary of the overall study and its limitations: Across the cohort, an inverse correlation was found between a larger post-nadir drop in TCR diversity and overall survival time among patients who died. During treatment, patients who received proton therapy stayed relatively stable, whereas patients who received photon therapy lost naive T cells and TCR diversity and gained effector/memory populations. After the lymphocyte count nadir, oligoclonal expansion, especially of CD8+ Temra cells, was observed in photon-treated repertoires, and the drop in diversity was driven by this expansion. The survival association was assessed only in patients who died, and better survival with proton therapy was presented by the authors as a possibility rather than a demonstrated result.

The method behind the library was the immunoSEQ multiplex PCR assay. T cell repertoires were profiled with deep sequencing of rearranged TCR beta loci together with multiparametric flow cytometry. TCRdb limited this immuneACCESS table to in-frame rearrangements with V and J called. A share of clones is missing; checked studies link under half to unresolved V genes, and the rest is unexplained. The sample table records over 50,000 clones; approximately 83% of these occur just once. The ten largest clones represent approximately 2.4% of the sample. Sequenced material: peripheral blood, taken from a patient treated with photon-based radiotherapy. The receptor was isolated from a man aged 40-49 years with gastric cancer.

In nucleotide form, the sequence is TGCGCCAGCAGTTGGGGACAGGCCTCGGAGCAGTACTTC. This yields the protein CASSWGQASEQYF. The chain couples TRBV5-1 to TRBJ2-7, with 8 bases matching TRBD1. Looking up the germline V gene yields CDR1 SGHRS and CDR2 YFSETQ. V trim: 5 bases; J trim: 7 bases; unmatched bases: 8. From its cysteine to its phenylalanine, the CDR3 spans 13 amino acids. Only the CDR3 part of the read is kept: 39 bases, read in frame from the first base.